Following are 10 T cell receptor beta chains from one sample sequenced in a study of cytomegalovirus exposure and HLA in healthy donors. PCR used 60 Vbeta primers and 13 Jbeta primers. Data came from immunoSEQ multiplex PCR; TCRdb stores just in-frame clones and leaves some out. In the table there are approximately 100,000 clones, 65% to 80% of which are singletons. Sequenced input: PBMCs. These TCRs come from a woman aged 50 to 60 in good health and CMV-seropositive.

CDR3 nucleotide sequence: TGTGCCAGTAGTTCCCCGACGAGGACTGAAGCTTTCTTT. Protein sequence: CASSSPTRTEAFF. V and J are TRBV19 and TRBJ1-1; D is ambiguous. This CDR3 has 13 amino acids. Trimming cost V 5 bases and J 5 bases, with 12 bases left between them. Germline V gene sequence: CDR1 LNHDA, CDR2 SQIVND (reference sequence).

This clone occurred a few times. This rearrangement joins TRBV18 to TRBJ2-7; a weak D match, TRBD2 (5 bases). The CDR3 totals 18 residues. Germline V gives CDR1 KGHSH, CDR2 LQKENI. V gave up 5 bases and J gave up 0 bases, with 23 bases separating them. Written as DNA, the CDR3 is TGTGCCAGCTCATTAATTGGTCGGGGAGAGGCCTACTCCTACGAGCAGTACTTC. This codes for CASSLIGRGEAYSYEQYF.

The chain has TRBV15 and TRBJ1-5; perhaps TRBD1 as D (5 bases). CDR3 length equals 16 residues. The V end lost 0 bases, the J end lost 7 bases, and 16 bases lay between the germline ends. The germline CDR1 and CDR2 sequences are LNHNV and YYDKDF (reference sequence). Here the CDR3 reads CATSRDVLGGGQPQHF. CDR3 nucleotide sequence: TGTGCCACCAGCAGAGATGTACTCGGGGGAGGACAGCCCCAGCATTTT.

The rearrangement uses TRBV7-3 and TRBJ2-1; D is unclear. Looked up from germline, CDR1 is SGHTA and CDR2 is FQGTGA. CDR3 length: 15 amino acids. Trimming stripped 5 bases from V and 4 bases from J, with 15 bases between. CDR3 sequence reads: CASSPRVAGYNEQFF. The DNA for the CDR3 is TGTGCCAGCAGCCCCCGGGTAGCCGGGTACAATGAGCAGTTCTTC.

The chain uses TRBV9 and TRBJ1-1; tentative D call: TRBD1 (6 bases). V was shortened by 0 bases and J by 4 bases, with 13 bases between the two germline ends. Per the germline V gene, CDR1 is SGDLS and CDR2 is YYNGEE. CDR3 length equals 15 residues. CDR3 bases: TGTGCCAGCAGCGTAGAGGAGAGGGGGAGCACTGAAGCTTTCTTT. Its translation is CASSVEERGSTEAFF.

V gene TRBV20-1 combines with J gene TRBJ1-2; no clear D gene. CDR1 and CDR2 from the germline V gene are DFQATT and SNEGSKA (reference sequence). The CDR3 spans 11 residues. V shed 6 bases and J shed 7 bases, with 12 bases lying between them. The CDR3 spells CSAHAAGGYTF. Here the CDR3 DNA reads TGCAGTGCCCACGCGGCGGGTGGCTACACCTTC.

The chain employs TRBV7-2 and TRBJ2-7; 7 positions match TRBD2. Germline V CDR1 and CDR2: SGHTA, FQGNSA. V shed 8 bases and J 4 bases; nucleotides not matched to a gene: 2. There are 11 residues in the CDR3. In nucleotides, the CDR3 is TGTGCCAGCTGGGGGGGGTACGAGCAGTACTTC. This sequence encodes CASWGGYEQYF. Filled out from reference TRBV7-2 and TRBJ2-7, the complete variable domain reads GAGVSQSPSNKVTEKGKDVELRCDPISGHTALYWYRQSLGQGLEFLIYFQGNSAPDKSGLPSDRFSAERTGGSVSTLTIQRTQQEDSAVYLCASWGGYEQYFGPGTRLTVT.

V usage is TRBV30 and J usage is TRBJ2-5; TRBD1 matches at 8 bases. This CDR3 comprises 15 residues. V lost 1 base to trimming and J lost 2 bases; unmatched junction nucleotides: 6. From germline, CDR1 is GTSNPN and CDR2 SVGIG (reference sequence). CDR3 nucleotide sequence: TGTGCCTGGAGTGGGAGTACAGGGGGTCAAGAGACCCAGTACTTC. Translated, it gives CAWSGSTGGQETQYF. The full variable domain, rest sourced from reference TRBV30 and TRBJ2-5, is SQTIHQWPATLVQPVGSPLSLECTVEGTSNPNLYWYRQAAGRGLQLLFYSVGIGQISSEVPQNLSASRPQDRQFILSSKKLLLSDSGFYLCAWSGSTGGQETQYFGPGTRLLVL.

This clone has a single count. The CDR3 bases are TGTGCTAGTGGTTTGGACGGGACAGGGTCAGATACGCAGTATTTT. Translating it yields CASGLDGTGSDTQYF. The chain links TRBV12-5 to TRBJ2-3; 9 nucleotides agree with TRBD1. This CDR3 contains 15 residues. Germline trimming cut 1 base from V and 4 bases from J; bases unmatched to any gene: 3. CDR1 is LGHNT, CDR2 FRNRAP, per germline.

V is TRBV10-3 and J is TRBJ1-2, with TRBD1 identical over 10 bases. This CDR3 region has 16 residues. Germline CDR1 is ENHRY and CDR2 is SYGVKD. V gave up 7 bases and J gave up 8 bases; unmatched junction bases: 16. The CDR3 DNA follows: TGTGCCATCACCCCTACCGGGACAGGGGATATCTGGGGCTACACCTTC. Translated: CAITPTGTGDIWGYTF.